The 17 T cell receptor beta chains below come from one sample, sequenced in a study of shared clonotypes between healthy human individuals. Using immunoSEQ multiplex PCR, the repertoire was profiled, and TCRdb retains in-frame clones only, with some absent. The sample carries over a million clones, around 75% recorded once. The material sequenced was memory CD4+ T cells sorted from blood. Subset of the sample: CD45RA-negative fraction. The receptor source for this set is a man younger than 30 in good health.

The J gene is TRBJ2-5, the V gene TRBV28; maybe TRBD1 (5 bases). Germline V gives CDR1 MDHEN, CDR2 SYDVKM. The CDR3 length is 13 residues. V was cut by 6 bases and J by 5 bases, with 13 bases left in between. The CDR3 coding sequence is TGTGCCAGCAGGGGAAGGGGTGTGGAGACCCAGTACTTC. Translation gives CASRGRGVETQYF.

The chain uses TRBV6-6 and TRBJ2-1; D is ambiguous. This CDR3 has 10 residues. The V gene's germline CDR1 is MNHNY and CDR2 SVGAGI (reference sequence). V gave up 4 bases and J gave up 10 bases, with 5 bases separating them. The CDR3 is CASSSREQFF. The CDR3 nucleotides read TGTGCCAGCAGTTCCCGGGAGCAGTTCTTC.

The rearrangement uses TRBV5-1 and TRBJ2-3; D not certain. V was pared by 1 base and J by 6 bases, with 6 bases between. The CDR3 contains 12 residues. Germline V gives CDR1 SGHRS, CDR2 YFSETQ. The CDR3, as DNA: TGCGCCAGCAGCTTGAACTGGGATACGCAGTATTTT. Its protein product is CASSLNWDTQYF.

The chain couples TRBV6-5 to TRBJ2-7; TRBD1 matches 9 bases. In germline, CDR1 is MNHEY, CDR2 SVGAGI. The CDR3 contains 15 residues. V lost 3 bases, J lost 3 bases, and 6 bases stayed unmatched. CDR3 loop: CASSYRWTGDYEQYF. In DNA, the CDR3 is TGTGCCAGCAGTTATCGATGGACAGGGGACTACGAGCAGTACTTC.

The chain has TRBV25-1 and TRBJ1-2; unclear D gene. Germline V lookup: CDR1 MGHDK, CDR2 SYGVNS. The CDR3 length is 12 residues. Trimming removed 2 bases at V and 5 bases at J, with 6 bases between. The CDR3 protein is CASSEGLYGYTF. DNA of the CDR3: TGTGCCAGCAGTGAAGGGCTGTATGGCTACACCTTC.

V usage is TRBV9 and J usage is TRBJ2-7; 13 bases are a match to TRBD2. Trimming cost V 4 bases and J 1 base; bases outside gene matches: 8. This CDR3 has 17 amino acids. From germline, CDR1 is SGDLS and CDR2 YYNGEE. For the CDR3, the DNA is TGTGCCAGCAGCCTGGGACTAGCGGGGACTCGATCCTACGAGCAGTACTTC. Encoded protein: CASSLGLAGTRSYEQYF.

The chain employs TRBV18 and TRBJ1-1; 8 nucleotides align to TRBD1. Losses at the gene ends were 5 bases for V and 1 base for J; bases not matched to a gene: 6. The CDR3 runs to 15 residues. CDR1 and CDR2 from the germline V gene are KGHSH and LQKENI. CDR3 loop: CASSLDRGANTEAFF. The CDR3 DNA follows: TGTGCCAGCTCATTAGACAGGGGAGCGAACACTGAAGCTTTCTTT. The complete variable domain, with remaining parts taken from reference TRBV18 and TRBJ1-1, reads NAGVMQNPRHLVRRRGQEARLRCSPMKGHSHVYWYRQLPEEGLKFMVYLQKENIIDESGMPKERFSAEFPKEGPSILRIQQVVRGDSAAYFCASSLDRGANTEAFFGQGTRLTVV.

J is TRBJ1-2 and V is TRBV18; D uncertain. Germline V gene data show CDR1 as KGHSH and CDR2 as LQKENI. Trimming pared 0 bases from V and 3 bases from J, leaving 2 bases between. The CDR3 is 12 residues long. The DNA of the CDR3 is TGTGCCAGCTCACCACCTTACTATGGCTACACCTTC. Protein product: CASSPPYYGYTF.

This clone has a handful of counts. This chain joins TRBV2 and TRBJ2-2; tentative D call: TRBD1 (6 bases). V was trimmed by 6 bases and J by 5 bases, leaving 13 bases between them. The CDR3 is made up of 14 amino acids. Germline V lookup: CDR1 SNHLY, CDR2 FYNNEI. CDR3 loop: CASSAQGTTGELFF. Written as DNA, the CDR3 is TGTGCCAGCAGCGCACAGGGAACTACCGGGGAGCTGTTTTTT.

Turning to this clone: In the same sample, other DNA sequences code for this CDR3. The J gene is TRBJ1-5, the V gene TRBV18; D uncertain. The CDR3 covers 13 residues. The germline V gene encodes CDR1 KGHSH and CDR2 LQKENI. V was shortened by 4 bases and J by 1 base, with 5 bases between the two germline ends. Here the CDR3 DNA reads TGTGCCAGCTCACAAGGGAGCAATCAGCCCCAGCATTTT. Amino acids: CASSQGSNQPQHF. The variable domain in full, completed from reference TRBV18 and TRBJ1-5, reads NAGVMQNPRHLVRRRGQEARLRCSPMKGHSHVYWYRQLPEEGLKFMVYLQKENIIDESGMPKERFSAEFPKEGPSILRIQQVVRGDSAAYFCASSQGSNQPQHFGDGTRLSIL.

The J gene is TRBJ2-1, the V gene TRBV27; 8 bases are a match to TRBD2. Germline loops: CDR1 MNHEY, CDR2 SMNVEV (reference sequence). CDR3 length: 14 amino acids. V was clipped by 8 bases and J by 8 bases; unmatched bases: 11. The CDR3: CASQLMAGGDEQFF. The CDR3 bases are TGTGCCAGCCAGTTGATGGCGGGGGGCGATGAGCAGTTCTTC.

With regard to this clone: A much more abundant neighbour one base away suggests this may be a read error. Additional DNA sequences in this sample encode the identical CDR3. This chain connects TRBV5-1 to TRBJ1-1, with a possible D match to TRBD1 (6 bases). This CDR3 is 14 amino acids long. V was pared by 0 bases and J by 0 bases, with 6 bases between. The V gene's germline CDR1 is SGHRS and CDR2 YFSETQ. The CDR3 DNA is TGCGCCAGCAGCTTGGAGGGGGTGAACACTGAAGCTTTCTTT. The encoded protein is CASSLEGVNTEAFF.

In regard to this clone: Other DNA sequences in the same sample also yield this CDR3. V gene TRBV20-1 combines with J gene TRBJ2-7; D is unclear. This CDR3 region has 10 residues. Between the trimmed V and J ends, which lost 5 bases and 5 bases, there was a span of 7 bases. Germline V gives CDR1 DFQATT, CDR2 SNEGSKA (reference sequence). The CDR3 bases are TGCAGTGCTTCTTCCCACGAGCAGTACTTC. Amino acids: CSASSHEQYF.

This chain connects TRBV27 to TRBJ2-5; 11 bases agree with TRBD2. This CDR3 comprises 15 residues. Germline values: CDR1 MNHEY, CDR2 SMNVEV (reference sequence). Trimming at V came to 8 bases and at J to 4 bases, leaving 9 bases not matched to a gene. CDR3 sequence (DNA): TGTGCCAGCGGGATTAGCGGGGGGGGCGGAGAGACCCAGTACTTC. It codes for CASGISGGGGETQYF.

In this sample, this clone turned up once. The chain links TRBV20-1 to TRBJ2-7; TRBD2 might be the D (5 bases). The CDR3 extends over 11 amino acids. V shed 6 bases and J shed 3 bases, with 9 bases lying between them. Germline assignment: CDR1 DFQATT and CDR2 SNEGSKA (reference sequence). The CDR3 region is CSAIGIYEQYF. CDR3 coding DNA: TGCAGTGCCATCGGGATCTACGAGCAGTACTTC.

This sequence joins TRBV19 and TRBJ1-2, with D uncertain. Germline V gene data show CDR1 as LNHDA and CDR2 as SQIVND (reference sequence). V gave up 5 bases and J gave up 4 bases, with 17 bases separating them. This CDR3 comprises 15 residues. CDR3: CASSSTGQNPYGYTF. The CDR3 DNA reads TGTGCCAGTAGTTCCACCGGCCAGAACCCCTATGGCTACACCTTC.

The genes are TRBV25-1 and TRBJ1-6, with 9 bases fitting TRBD1. This CDR3 contains 17 residues. Trimming cost V 4 bases and J 9 bases; bases outside gene matches: 13. Germline V gene sequence: CDR1 MGHDK, CDR2 SYGVNS. The CDR3 is CASSGGPNRGRASPLHF. CDR3 in DNA: TGTGCCAGCAGTGGTGGCCCGAACAGGGGGCGAGCTTCACCCCTCCACTTT.